Shown below are 20 T cell receptor beta chains from a single sample sequenced in a study of T cell responses to AZD1222 COVID-19 vaccine. Sequencing was performed with immunoSEQ multiplex PCR; in TCRdb, only in-frame clones are kept and a portion is missing. The sample has about 84,000 clones, 70% to 90% seen once. Source: peripheral blood, taken 28 days after the second AZD1222 dose. These receptors were taken from an adult who received the AZD1222 COVID-19 vaccine.

This clone was seen just once. V and J are TRBV27 and TRBJ1-5; tentative D call: TRBD1 (6 bases). Trimming left V 1 base short and J 5 bases short, with 18 bases between. The CDR3 is 17 residues long. Germline lookup yields CDR1 MNHEY and CDR2 SMNVEV (reference sequence). CDR3 nucleotide sequence: TGTGCCAGCAGTTTATATACCCCGGACAGAAATTATCAGCCCCAGCATTTT. Residues: CASSLYTPDRNYQPQHF.

The chain uses TRBV29-1 and TRBJ1-2, with D unclear. The CDR3 contains 11 residues. Trimming took 4 bases from V and 0 from J, leaving 3 bases between them. Germline values: CDR1 SQVTM, CDR2 ANQGSEA. CDR3 DNA sequence: TGCAGCGTTGGGGCTAACTATGGCTACACCTTC. The encoded protein is CSVGANYGYTF.

This chain links TRBV6-6 with TRBJ2-1, with D possibly being TRBD2 (6 bases). The CDR3 runs to 16 residues. The germline V gene encodes CDR1 MNHNY and CDR2 SVGAGI (reference sequence). Trimming left V 4 bases short and J 6 bases short, with 19 bases between. The CDR3 here is CASSSRSGTGFNEQFF. CDR3 nucleotide sequence: TGTGCCAGCAGTTCCCGTTCCGGGACTGGGTTCAATGAGCAGTTCTTC.

V is TRBV19 and J is TRBJ1-5; D call uncertain. CDR1 LNHDA and CDR2 SQIVND come from the germline V gene (reference sequence). There are 12 residues in the CDR3. V lost 5 bases, J lost 4 bases, and 6 bases lay in between. The DNA of the CDR3 is TGTGCCAGTAGTCCAAGTAATCAGCCCCAGCATTTT. Encoded protein: CASSPSNQPQHF.

The count of this clone is one. The chain is built from TRBV28 and TRBJ1-5; unclear D gene. The ends were cut back, 5 bases at V and 2 bases at J, with 19 bases in the middle. This CDR3 comprises 17 residues. The germline CDR1 and CDR2 sequences are MDHEN and SYDVKM. The DNA for the CDR3 is TGTGCCAGCAGTCTCATCCCTTTTCTTGGGGGCAATCAGCCCCAGCATTTT. It encodes CASSLIPFLGGNQPQHF.

The V and J genes are TRBV9 and TRBJ2-3; D is perhaps TRBD1 (6 bases). This CDR3 region has 15 residues. Germline V gene lookup returns CDR1 SGDLS and CDR2 YYNGEE. V was trimmed by 0 bases and J by 6 bases, leaving 14 bases between them. CDR3 DNA sequence: TGTGCCAGCAGCGTAGGGCAGGGGCCGGGTGATACGCAGTATTTT. Translated, it gives CASSVGQGPGDTQYF.

This chain joins TRBV9 and TRBJ2-1; D possibly corresponds to TRBD2 (5 bases). The germline gives CDR1 SGDLS, CDR2 YYNGEE. Trimming left V 0 bases short and J 8 bases short, with 9 bases between. The CDR3 totals 13 residues. The CDR3, as DNA: TGTGCCAGCAGCGTAGGGACTGTGGATGAGCAGTTCTTC. It codes for CASSVGTVDEQFF.

This chain uses TRBV7-9 with TRBJ2-7; D gene ambiguous. Between the trimmed V and J ends, which lost 8 bases and 4 bases, there was a span of 12 bases. This CDR3 is built from 12 residues. Germline CDR1 is SEHNR and CDR2 is FQNEAQ (reference sequence). CDR3 in DNA: TGTGCCAGCGGCACAGATTTGTACGAGCAGTACTTC. Amino acids: CASGTDLYEQYF.

This chain joins TRBV5-6 and TRBJ1-3; the D gene is possibly TRBD1 (5 bases). The germline CDR1 and CDR2 sequences are SGHDT and YYEEEE. The CDR3 consists of 17 residues. V was shortened by 0 bases and J by 0 bases, with 13 bases between the two germline ends. The CDR3 reads CASSLAGDWYSGNTIYF. CDR3 sequence (DNA): TGTGCCAGCAGCTTGGCCGGGGACTGGTACTCTGGAAACACCATATATTTT.

The chain couples TRBV19 to TRBJ1-1; D is possibly TRBD1 (6 bases). Germline CDR1 reads LNHDA; CDR2 reads SQIVND (reference sequence). V was clipped by 6 bases and J by 1 base, with 12 bases between them. CDR3 length: 14 amino acids. The CDR3 bases are TGTGCCAGTAGCAAAGGACAGACGAACACTGAAGCTTTCTTT. Translated: CASSKGQTNTEAFF. Drawing the rest from reference TRBV19 and TRBJ1-1, the complete variable domain is DGGITQSPKYLFRKEGQNVTLSCEQNLNHDAMYWYRQDPGQGLRLIYYSQIVNDFQKGDIAEGYSVSREKKESFPLTVTSAQKNPTAFYLCASSKGQTNTEAFFGQGTRLTVV.

The V gene is TRBV5-6, the J gene TRBJ2-3, with D uncertain. Trimming removed 1 base from V and 6 bases from J, with 6 bases in between. This CDR3 region has 12 residues. CDR1 is SGHDT and CDR2 is YYEEEE in the germline V gene. The CDR3 region has the DNA TGTGCCAGCAGCTTGTTCGGCGATACGCAGTATTTT. It translates to CASSLFGDTQYF.

The chain recombines TRBV28 with TRBJ1-3; D may be TRBD1 (6 bases). Trimming shortened V by 4 bases and J by 9 bases, and 22 bases separated the two germline ends. This CDR3 has 16 amino acids. Germline-derived CDR1 and CDR2 are MDHEN and SYDVKM. The DNA of the CDR3 is TGTGCCAGCAGTTGGGGCTTCAGGGGCGCCGGGGGCACCATATATTTT. This codes for CASSWGFRGAGGTIYF.

This clone was found once. The rearrangement uses TRBV28 and TRBJ1-2, with 7 positions matching TRBD1. CDR1 and CDR2 from the germline V gene are MDHEN and SYDVKM. The CDR3 is 13 residues long. V lost 4 bases to trimming and J lost 7 bases; unmatched junction nucleotides: 6. CDR3 amino acids: CASSSAQGGGYTF. CDR3 in DNA: TGTGCCAGCAGTTCGGCCCAGGGGGGTGGCTACACCTTC.

This clone was seen a few times. This chain links TRBV6-1 with TRBJ1-1, with D unresolved. The CDR3 runs to 14 residues. CDR1 and CDR2 from the germline V gene are MNHNS and SASEGT. V was pared by 1 base and J by 4 bases, with 10 bases between. The CDR3 sequence: CASSEEPAGTEAFF. The CDR3 nucleotides read TGTGCCAGCAGTGAAGAGCCGGCAGGCACTGAAGCTTTCTTT.

This clone has a single count. This chain joins TRBV11-2 and TRBJ2-7, with 9 bases that match TRBD2. V dropped 4 bases and J dropped 6; count of bases not matched to a gene: 16. This CDR3 is 17 amino acids long. CDR1 is SGHAT, CDR2 FQNNGV, per germline. The CDR3 sequence: CASSSHPGLAGRGEQYF. CDR3 DNA: TGTGCCAGCAGCTCCCATCCGGGACTAGCTGGTCGGGGCGAGCAGTACTTC. The full variable domain, in which reference TRBV11-2 and TRBJ2-7 provide the parts outside the CDR3, is EAGVAQSPRYKIIEKRQSVAFWCNPISGHATLYWYQQILGQGPKLLIQFQNNGVVDDSQLPKDRFSAERLKGVDSTLKIQPAKLEDSAVYLCASSSHPGLAGRGEQYFGPGTRLTVT.

The chain recombines TRBV19 with TRBJ2-6; no definite D call. In germline, CDR1 is LNHDA, CDR2 SQIVND (reference sequence). The CDR3 extends over 19 amino acids. Trimming pared 3 bases from V and 7 bases from J, leaving 25 bases between. The CDR3 DNA follows: TGTGCCAGTAGTATGGGGAACAGCGATTTAATTTTTCTAGCCAACGTCCTGACTTTC. Protein: CASSMGNSDLIFLANVLTF.

The chain links TRBV29-1 to TRBJ1-3; D is perhaps TRBD1 (5 bases). CDR1 is SQVTM and CDR2 is ANQGSEA in the germline V gene. V shed 5 bases and J shed 2 bases, with 10 bases lying between them. The CDR3 contains 13 residues. CDR3 DNA: TGCAGCGTTCAGTCAGGGACTGGAAACACCATATATTTT. It is translated as CSVQSGTGNTIYF.

The chain joins TRBV6-5 to TRBJ1-1; D possibly corresponds to TRBD1 (6 bases). Germline V gene data show CDR1 as MNHEY and CDR2 as SVGAGI. The CDR3 has 14 residues. V lost 5 bases and J lost 3, with 13 bases in between. CDR3 protein: CASSHGQTYTEAFF. Written as DNA, the CDR3 is TGTGCCAGCAGTCACGGACAGACCTACACTGAAGCTTTCTTT.

The V gene is TRBV5-1, the J gene TRBJ2-2; no clear D. Trimming took 1 base from V and 3 from J, leaving 13 bases between them. The germline gives CDR1 SGHRS, CDR2 YFSETQ. The CDR3 runs to 16 residues. CDR3: CASSLSVSPDTGELFF. The DNA of the CDR3 is TGCGCCAGCAGCTTGAGTGTCAGCCCGGACACCGGGGAGCTGTTTTTT.

This clone was seen a few times. The genes are TRBV6-4 and TRBJ2-2; 15 bases are shared with TRBD2. The CDR3 loop spans 18 amino acids. CDR1 and CDR2 (germline): MRHNA, SNTAGT. The V segment lost 0 bases and the J segment 2 bases; nucleotides outside the gene matches: 1. The DNA of the CDR3 is TGTGCCAGCAGTGACTCGGGACTAGCGGGGGGAAACACCGGGGAGCTGTTTTTT. Translated: CASSDSGLAGGNTGELFF.